This TCR beta chain was captured by sequencing in a study of T-cell memory formation after mild COVID-19 (dated by TCRdb to the early 2020s). Study-level background: Most TCR sequence clusters were specific to one of the two donors. The cohort was made up of two young adult volunteers, one female and one male, who were previously healthy. Longitudinal TCRalpha and TCRbeta repertoire sequencing tracked T-cell clones expanding and contracting after mild COVID-19 in a couple of donors.

Many counts were recorded for this clonotype. What this receptor recognizes is not known. Qualities for individual bases were not recorded, and no much larger clone is one base off. Sequencer: Illumina NovaSeq 6000. TCRalpha and TCRbeta cDNA libraries were built by 5'RACE with constant-segment primers, adding sample barcodes and unique molecular identifiers. RNA was extracted from every sample with Trizol reagent. Libraries were amplified in two PCR steps, with a second sample barcode and Illumina TruSeq adapters added in the second step. Sequencing of libraries was performed on an Illumina NovaSeq with 2 x 150 bp paired-end reads. Per the authors' processing: Reads were demultiplexed and collapsed into UMI-guided consensus sequences with migec v1.2.7. Using mixcr v2.1.11, UMI consensuses were aligned to TRA and TRB V and J templates and then assembled into clonotypes. A clonotype was counted as expanded or contracted only if both edgeR and NoisET called the change significant, with noise models trained on biological replicates. For edgeR calls, the thresholds were a false discovery rate-adjusted p below 0.01 and a log2 fold-change of 1. As an exploratory analysis of dynamics, max-normalized trajectories of the 1000 most abundant clonotypes were examined by PCA with hierarchical clustering. Separately sequenced CD4+ and CD8+ repertoires were used to assign a CD4 or CD8 phenotype to each responding clone. The public reads were reprocessed in TCRdb via fastp at Q25 and MiXCR, keeping in-frame beta chains. All rows with the same CDR3 protein become a single entry with the most common DNA and genes. The authors' filters were not applied to this entry. The sample table shows about 350,000 distinct CDR3 sequences, and approximately 13% are seen once. Jointly, the top ten make up approximately 21% of the sample.

General findings and caveats noted by the study authors: Only two mild cases were covered by the study, and larger cohorts that include severe cases with pre-infection samples were considered necessary. Some responding clones were detected in pre-infection memory, suggesting pre-existing cross-reactive memory T cells joined the SARS-CoV-2 response. Contracting CD4+ clones were found mainly in CM and EM memory subsets, while CD8+ clones were enriched in EMRA. Clones that contracted from day 15 to 85 showed balanced CD4/CD8 phenotypes, whereas a second wave of clones that expanded from day 15 to 37 leaned towards CD4+. The second-wave clones that peaked on day 37 were not confirmed to be SARS-CoV-2 specific.

Compared with germline, V lacks 4 bases and J lacks 5 bases; bases without a gene match: 8. The CDR3 covers 15 residues, taking in both the cysteine and the phenylalanine. Just CDR3 DNA is preserved here, 45 bases in frame from base 1. The germline V gene provides CDR1 MGHRA and CDR2 YSYEKL. Ficoll-Paque density gradient centrifugation was used to isolate PBMCs. Sequences were obtained from PBMCs or a T cell subset sorted from them (not recorded which). The source of this sequence is a man younger than 35 who had mild COVID-19 (a few samples of this study predate the infection). The sample titles of this study are shuffled in the database, so cell type and time point are left out; the donor was told from shared clones. The chain is encoded by TRBV4-1 joined to TRBJ2-5, and TRBD1 matches 9 of the central bases. The CDR3 here reads CASSLPWDRDETQYF. The DNA sequence is as follows: TGCGCCAGCAGCCTCCCGTGGGACAGGGACGAGACCCAGTACTTC.